This TCR beta chain was captured in a study of human T cells and chemical hapten exposure. Study conclusions and caveats: Healthy people's immune response may differ from that of the donors, who had alopecia.

This clonotype appeared many times. Its target is not known. Time point described: patch test 1, 2 weeks after DPC sensitization. As to treatment: therapeutic diphenylcyclopropenone sensitization with weekly scalp DPC. TCRdb used MiXCR to reprocess the RACE reads, holding one entry per CDR3 protein. The sample lists under 450,000 distinct CDR3 sequences, nearly 5% occurring once. CDR1 and CDR2 (germline): SQVTM, ANQGSEA. J gave up 1 base and V 6 bases, and 8 bases lay outside the gene matches. The CDR3 totals 15 residues. The sample here was whole blood, taken in connection with sensitization to the hapten diphenylcyclopropenone (DPC). This sequence was found in a woman in her fifties or sixties with alopecia areata. Some clones in this sample may be carry-over from other donors' samples. The chain uses TRBV29-1 and TRBJ1-1; 10 bases are shared with TRBD1. This CDR3 reads CSVYRDRGRNTEAFF. The CDR3 region has the DNA TGCAGCGTGTATCGGGACAGGGGAAGGAACACTGAAGCTTTCTTT.